This entry features one T cell receptor (beta chain) sequence. As yet, its antigen is unknown. Primers for the PCR totalled 60 Vbeta and 13 Jbeta. This table comes from immunoSEQ multiplex PCR, and its TCRdb copy is limited to in-frame clones, with some not included. The profile shows under 200,000 clones, just over 75% of them singletons. This specimen belongs to a study of cytomegalovirus exposure and HLA in healthy donors. Across the whole study: In terms of ancestry, the Caucasian-associated cluster contained roughly 81% of the approximately 380 genotyped donors.

The V gene's germline CDR1 is MNHEY and CDR2 SVGAGI. The CDR3 has 15 amino acids. V shed 9 bases and J 1 base; nucleotides not matched to a gene: 9. Broader study findings: Accurate prediction of HLA-A and HLA-B alleles (for most subjects) was reportedly achieved from TCR beta sequences. The listing of 150 to 200 TCR beta chains classed them as cytomegalovirus-associated.

The specimen was PBMCs. This sequence joins TRBV6-5 and TRBJ2-3; 8 nucleotides match TRBD1. This clonotype originated in a man aged 25 to 40 in good health and CMV-seronegative. CDR3 nucleotide sequence: TGTGCCAGTAGGACTCCGGGACAGGGCACAGATACGCAGTATTTT. Its protein product is CASRTPGQGTDTQYF.